The 22 T cell receptor beta chains below all came from one sample that was sequenced in a study of metastatic and nonmetastatic thyroid tumors. TCRdb re-clonotyped the PCR reads through MiXCR. The table has approximately 20,000 clones, about 15% seen once. Before thyroid surgery, none of the patients had received any treatment. Sample: tumor tissue. The source of these receptors is a female donor with papillary thyroid cancer or a benign thyroid nodule (not recorded which). Some clones in this sample may be carry-over from other donors' samples.

Comment on this clone: One junction end does not reproduce the germline sequence, and a read error may be involved. The chain has TRBV5-1 and TRBJ2-7; perhaps TRBD1 as D (5 bases). Per germline, CDR1 SGHRS and CDR2 YFSETQ. This CDR3 region has 14 residues. CDR3 protein: CASRLGPNSYEQYF. CDR3 coding DNA: TGCGCCAGCAGATTGGGGCCCAACTCCTACGAGCAGTACTTC.

This chain links TRBV18 with TRBJ1-2, with TRBD1 identical over 12 bases. Trimming took 2 bases from V and 11 from J; bases not matched to a gene: 6. This CDR3 has 14 residues. Germline lookup yields CDR1 KGHSH and CDR2 LQKENI. The CDR3 DNA reads as TGTGCCAGCTCACCAGGGACAGGGGGCCATAGATACACCTTC. It is translated as CASSPGTGGHRYTF.

In its sample, this clone was seen many times. This specimen includes other DNA sequences encoding the same CDR3. The chain couples TRBV2 to TRBJ1-5, with unresolved D. The CDR3 extends over 13 amino acids. Germline V CDR1 and CDR2: SNHLY, FYNNEI. The ends were cut back, 1 base at V and 5 bases at J, with 6 bases in the middle. The CDR3 nucleotides read TGTGCCAGCAGTGAAGGGAGGGATCAGCCCCAGCATTTT. Protein: CASSEGRDQPQHF.

This clone was counted at least ten times. The same CDR3 also results from other DNA sequences found in this sample. This rearrangement joins TRBV15 to TRBJ2-4, with TRBD2 identical over 7 bases. Trimming cost V 1 base and J 0 bases; bases outside gene matches: 12. The length of the CDR3 is 19 residues. Germline CDR1 is LNHNV and CDR2 is YYDKDF (reference sequence). The DNA for the CDR3 is TGTGCCACCAGCAGAGGCCCCCCGGGGGGAATTATAGCCAAAAACATTCAGTACTTC. Translation gives CATSRGPPGGIIAKNIQYF.

Ten or more counts support this clone. Written as DNA, the CDR3 is TGTGCCAGCAGTCCTATGGGGAGCTCCTATAATTCACCCCTCCACTTT. Translating it yields CASSPMGSSYNSPLHF. V is TRBV27 and J is TRBJ1-6, with unresolved D. The V and J ends lost 5 bases and 0 bases respectively, with 11 bases between them. Germline values: CDR1 MNHEY, CDR2 SMNVEV (reference sequence). CDR3 length: 16 amino acids.

This clone came up many times. The chain carries TRBV28 and TRBJ1-2; possible D gene TRBD1, 5 bases. Germline V gives CDR1 MDHEN, CDR2 SYDVKM. V lost 2 bases and J lost 6, with 16 bases in between. CDR3 length equals 15 residues. The CDR3 DNA is TGTGCCAGCAGTTTACAAATCTCAGGGACTAATGGCTACACCTTC. Amino acid sequence: CASSLQISGTNGYTF.

This clone was picked up many times. This clone may be a read error of a much larger clone one base away. Because the CDR3 is missing its conserved closing phenylalanine or tryptophan, this is likely a read error. The gene calls are TRBV2 and TRBJ2-1; a possible D gene is TRBD2 (5 bases). Germline CDR1 and CDR2: SNHLY and FYNNEI. V shed 3 bases and J shed 0 bases, with 9 bases lying between them. This CDR3 region has 15 residues. The CDR3 sequence is CASSDERSSYNEQFL. The CDR3 DNA follows: TGTGCCAGCAGTGACGAGCGGAGCTCCTACAATGAGCAGTTCCTC.

The chain uses TRBV7-6 and TRBJ2-4, with a possible D match to TRBD1 (5 bases). Germline V gives CDR1 SGHVS, CDR2 FNYEAQ. With 1 base removed from V and 1 base from J, the gap between germline ends came to 20 bases. This CDR3 spans 19 amino acids. The CDR3 loop reads CASSLVGPGWPLAKNIQYF. DNA for the CDR3: TGTGCCAGCAGCTTAGTGGGTCCAGGGTGGCCCCTGGCCAAAAACATTCAGTACTTC.

This clone was seen many times. The chain has TRBV20-1 and TRBJ2-5; no clear D. V lost 3 bases and J lost 4, with 15 bases in between. Germline-derived CDR1 and CDR2 are DFQATT and SNEGSKA (reference sequence). CDR3 length: 14 residues. This CDR3 reads CSARAPFNGETQYF. The DNA for the CDR3 is TGCAGTGCTAGGGCCCCTTTCAATGGAGAGACCCAGTACTTC.

This clone ranks as medium-sized. The chain recombines TRBV15 with TRBJ2-7; D is uncertain. CDR3 length equals 13 residues. Germline CDR1 is LNHNV and CDR2 is YYDKDF (reference sequence). V was pared by 3 bases and J by 0 bases, with 6 bases between. CDR3 in DNA: TGTGCCACCAGCAGCTCTAGCTCCTACGAGCAGTACTTC. Translating it yields CATSSSSSYEQYF.

This clone has only a few counts. The chain links TRBV6-2 or TRBV6-3 to TRBJ2-7; 13 bases fit TRBD2. V trimming: 2 bases; J trimming: 4 bases; junction bases outside the gene matches: 8. Germline CDR1 is MNHEY and CDR2 is SVGEGT. The CDR3 has 17 amino acids. The CDR3 region is CASSYHWTSGRRYEQYF. CDR3 bases: TGTGCCAGCAGTTACCACTGGACTAGCGGGAGAAGGTACGAGCAGTACTTC.

This clone was seen repeatedly, ten times or more. A junction boundary mismatches the germline segment, possibly from a read error. The J gene is TRBJ1-2, the V gene TRBV7-2, with 8 bases matching TRBD1. Germline V CDR1 and CDR2: SGHTA, FQGNSA. This CDR3 has 13 amino acids. Written as DNA, the CDR3 is TGTGCCAGCAGCCCCCAGGCAGGGGGCACATGGGTCTTC. Encoded protein: CASSPQAGGTWVF. The whole variable domain, remainder taken from reference TRBV7-2 and TRBJ1-2, is GAGVSQSPSNKVTEKGKDVELRCDPISGHTALYWYRQSLGQGLEFLIYFQGNSAPDKSGLPSDRFSAERTGGSVSTLTIQRTQQEDSAVYLCASSPQAGGTWVFGSGTRLTVV.

This clone was found a few times. A much larger clone sits a single nucleotide away, making a read error possible. The genes are TRBV14 and TRBJ2-7, with D possibly called TRBD1 or TRBD2 (5 bases each). The germline gives CDR1 SGHDN, CDR2 FVKESK. Trimming cost V 4 bases and J 5 bases, with 15 bases left between them. The CDR3 has 14 amino acids. CDR3 sequence: CASSRPGRKHEQYF. CDR3 bases: TGTGCCAGCAGCCGGCCGGGACGTAAGCACGAGCAGTACTTC. Full variable domain (outside the CDR3, taken from reference TRBV14 and TRBJ2-7): EAGVTQFPSHSVIEKGQTVTLRCDPISGHDNLYWYRRVMGKEIKFLLHFVKESKQDESGMPNNRFLAERTGGTYSTLKVQPAELEDSGVYFCASSRPGRKHEQYFGPGTRLTVT.

This clone was counted many times. This chain links TRBV5-1 with TRBJ2-4; 7 bases are a match to TRBD2. CDR1 SGHRS and CDR2 YFSETQ come from the germline V gene. Trimming took 1 base from V and 9 from J; bases not matched to a gene: 7. The CDR3 loop spans 14 amino acids. The CDR3 region is CASSLNREDAIQYF. The CDR3, as DNA: TGCGCCAGCAGCTTGAATCGGGAGGATGCCATTCAGTACTTC.

In its sample, this clone was seen many times. The chain carries TRBV9 and TRBJ2-5; possible D gene TRBD2, 5 bases. CDR3 length: 15 residues. Trimming cost V 0 bases and J 4 bases, with 13 bases left between them. CDR1 and CDR2 (germline): SGDLS, YYNGEE. The CDR3 DNA reads as TGTGCCAGCAGCGTAGATTATCAGGCGGGAGAGACCCAGTACTTC. Protein product: CASSVDYQAGETQYF.

At least ten counts were recorded for this clone. The genes are TRBV9 and TRBJ2-2; D gene unclear. V lost 3 bases and J lost 3, with 15 bases in between. Germline lookup yields CDR1 SGDLS and CDR2 YYNGEE. The CDR3 length is 16 residues. The CDR3 sequence: CASSARIGVDTGELFF. Here the CDR3 DNA reads TGTGCCAGCAGCGCTAGGATTGGGGTGGACACCGGGGAGCTGTTTTTT.

The sample holds many counts of this clone. Other DNA sequences from this sample encode an identical CDR3 as well. The rearrangement links TRBV19 to TRBJ2-3; D gene unclear. The V and J ends lost 2 bases and 2 bases respectively, with 11 bases between them. Germline V lookup: CDR1 LNHDA, CDR2 SQIVND (reference sequence). This CDR3 has 15 amino acids. CDR3 in amino acids: CASSISIAPTDTQYF. The CDR3 DNA sequence: TGTGCCAGTAGTATAAGTATTGCCCCCACAGATACGCAGTATTTT.

With regard to this clone: A much bigger clone sits one base away, suggesting this may be a read error. The V gene is TRBV20-1, the J gene TRBJ2-5; D unresolved. The CDR3 totals 13 residues. Looked up from germline, CDR1 is DFQATT and CDR2 is SNEGSKA (reference sequence). V was trimmed by 4 bases and J by 4 bases, leaving 13 bases between them. The chain's CDR3 is CSANRKVGETQYF. The CDR3 DNA reads TGCAGTGCTAACCGAAAGGTGGGAGAGACCCAGTACTTC.

The rearrangement links TRBV12-3 or TRBV12-4 to TRBJ2-1; D gene uncertain. The CDR3 runs 14 residues. The V and J ends lost 6 bases and 6 bases respectively, with 15 bases between them. The CDR3 DNA follows: TGTGCCAGCAGGGAGCCGGGTCCTTTCAATGAGCAGTTCTTC. Residues: CASREPGPFNEQFF.

This clone was seen at least ten times. DNA for the CDR3: TGCAGTGCTAGAAAGGGACCTTACGAGCAGTACTTC. Encoded protein: CSARKGPYEQYF. V is TRBV20-1 and J is TRBJ2-7, with D perhaps assigned TRBD1 or TRBD2 (5 bases each). Per germline, CDR1 DFQATT and CDR2 SNEGSKA (reference sequence). Trimming shortened V by 2 bases and J by 4 bases, and 9 bases separated the two germline ends. This CDR3 contains 12 residues.

The V gene is TRBV28, the J gene TRBJ2-7; D not resolved. There are 15 residues in the CDR3. CDR1 and CDR2 from the germline V gene are MDHEN and SYDVKM. Trimming left V 5 bases short and J 2 bases short, with 16 bases between. CDR3 in amino acids: CASSLVKVWTYEQYF. The CDR3 bases are TGTGCCAGCAGTCTAGTGAAGGTGTGGACCTACGAGCAGTACTTC.

Judged by abundance, this clone is medium-sized. This chain joins TRBV6-5 and TRBJ1-1, with D unresolved. From germline, CDR1 is MNHEY and CDR2 SVGAGI. The CDR3 runs to 18 residues. Trimming shortened V by 0 bases and J by 4 bases, and 21 bases separated the two germline ends. CDR3 region: CASSYSRVRFGAGTEAFF. The CDR3, as DNA: TGTGCCAGCAGTTACTCGAGGGTCCGGTTCGGTGCGGGCACTGAAGCTTTCTTT.